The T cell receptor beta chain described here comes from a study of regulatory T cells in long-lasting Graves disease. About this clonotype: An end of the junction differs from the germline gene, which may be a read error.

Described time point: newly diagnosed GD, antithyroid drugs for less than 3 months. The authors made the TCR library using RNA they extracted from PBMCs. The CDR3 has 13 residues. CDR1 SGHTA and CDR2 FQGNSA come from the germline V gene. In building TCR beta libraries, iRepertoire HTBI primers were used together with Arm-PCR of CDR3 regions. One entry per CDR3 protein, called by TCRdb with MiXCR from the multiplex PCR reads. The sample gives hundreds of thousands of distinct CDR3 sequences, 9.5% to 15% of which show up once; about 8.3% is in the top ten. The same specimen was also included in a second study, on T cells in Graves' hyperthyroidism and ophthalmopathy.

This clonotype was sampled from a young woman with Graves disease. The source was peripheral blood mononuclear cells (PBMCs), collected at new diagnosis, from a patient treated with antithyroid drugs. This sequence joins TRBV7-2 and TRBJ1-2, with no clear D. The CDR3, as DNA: TGTGCCAACAGCTTAGGAGGTGGCTATGGCTACACCTTC. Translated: CANSLGGGYGYTF.